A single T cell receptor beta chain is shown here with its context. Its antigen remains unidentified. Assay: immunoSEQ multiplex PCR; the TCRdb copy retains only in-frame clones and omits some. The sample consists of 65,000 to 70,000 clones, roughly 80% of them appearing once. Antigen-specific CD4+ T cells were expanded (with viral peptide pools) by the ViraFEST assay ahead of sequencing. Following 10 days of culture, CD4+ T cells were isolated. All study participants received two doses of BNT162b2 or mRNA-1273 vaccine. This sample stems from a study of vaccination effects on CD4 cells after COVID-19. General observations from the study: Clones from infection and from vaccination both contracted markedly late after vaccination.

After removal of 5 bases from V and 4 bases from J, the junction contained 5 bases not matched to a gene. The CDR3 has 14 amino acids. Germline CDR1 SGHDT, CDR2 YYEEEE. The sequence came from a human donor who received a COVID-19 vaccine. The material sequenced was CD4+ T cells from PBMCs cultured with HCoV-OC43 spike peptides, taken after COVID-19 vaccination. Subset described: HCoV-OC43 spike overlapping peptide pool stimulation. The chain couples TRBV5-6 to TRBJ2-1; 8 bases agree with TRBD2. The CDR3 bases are TGTGCCAGCAGGAGGACTAGCCCTTACAATGAGCAGTTCTTC. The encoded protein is CASRRTSPYNEQFF.